The rows below give T cell receptor beta chains drawn from one sample of a study of blood T cell repertoires in COVID-19. The table came from immunoSEQ multiplex PCR; TCRdb's copy has only in-frame clones and leaves some out. The table records 180,000 or so clones, 80% to 85% of them present only once. The sequenced material came from peripheral blood. The receptors derive from a human donor with acute or convalescent COVID-19. The donor label of this sample is uncertain. The CDR3 runs from the conserved cysteine through the conserved F or W. Each record gives: CDR3 protein, CDR3 DNA, D gene, V gene, clone size, J gene, CDR3 length. The D gene is left open where the match is weak. Rows give clone size only sometimes, using once, few, many, or a class for an expanded clone.

CASKLYTQVNYGYTF,TGTGCCAGTAAGCTTTACACTCAGGTTAACTATGGCTACACCTTC,-,TRBV19,-,TRBJ1-2,15
CATLHGEVGEQFF,TGTGCCACTCTCCACGGGGAGGTTGGTGAGCAGTTCTTC,-,TRBV7-9,-,TRBJ2-1,13
CASSDGTGTIYGYTF,TGTGCCAGCAGCGATGGGACAGGGACGATCTATGGCTACACCTTC,TRBD1,TRBV5-4,-,TRBJ1-2,15
CASSTELTYGYTF,TGTGCCAGTAGTACCGAACTTACCTATGGCTACACCTTC,-,TRBV19,-,TRBJ1-2,13
CASSYDFATNEKLFF,TGTGCCAGCAGTTATGACTTTGCAACTAATGAAAAACTGTTTTTT,-,TRBV27,-,TRBJ1-4,15
CASSPGGTGGYEQYF,TGTGCCAGCAGCCCAGGAGGTACAGGGGGCTACGAGCAGTACTTC,TRBD1,TRBV7-9,-,TRBJ2-7,15
CASSLKGTGADYEQYF,TGTGCCAGCAGCTTGAAGGGGACAGGGGCAGACTACGAGCAGTACTTC,TRBD1,TRBV5-6,-,TRBJ2-7,16
CASSDRLGTGLPREKLFF,TGTGCCAGCAGTGACAGATTAGGTACCGGACTCCCTAGGGAAAAACTGTTTTTT,-,TRBV6-1,-,TRBJ1-4,18
CSASGQGSFMNTEAFF,TGCAGTGCTAGTGGACAGGGGTCGTTCATGAACACTGAAGCTTTCTTT,TRBD1,TRBV20-1,-,TRBJ1-1,16
CAWSVGGKADTQYF,TGTGCCTGGAGTGTAGGCGGGAAGGCAGATACGCAGTATTTT,-,TRBV30,once,TRBJ2-3,14
CASTNWFGTNEKLFF,TGTGCCAGCACGAATTGGTTCGGAACTAATGAAAAACTGTTTTTT,-,TRBV28,-,TRBJ1-4,15
CASSRQGVNEQYF,TGTGCCAGCAGTAGACAGGGGGTCAACGAGCAGTACTTC,TRBD1,TRBV2,-,TRBJ2-7,13
CASRVGALGTGELFF,TGTGCCAGCAGAGTAGGGGCCCTGGGGACCGGGGAGCTGTTTTTT,-,TRBV7-9,-,TRBJ2-2,15
CASADRVYTEAFF,TGTGCCAGCGCCGACAGGGTTTACACTGAAGCTTTCTTT,TRBD1,TRBV25-1,-,TRBJ1-1,13
CASSPERQVHYGYTF,TGTGCCAGCTCACCAGAAAGACAGGTGCACTATGGCTACACCTTC,-,TRBV18,-,TRBJ1-2,15
CATEDASGSDTQYF,TGTGCCACAGAGGACGCTAGCGGATCAGATACGCAGTATTTT,TRBD2,TRBV2,-,TRBJ2-3,14
CASSQDRGQSYNEQFF,TGTGCCAGCAGTCAGGACAGGGGTCAGTCCTACAATGAGCAGTTCTTC,TRBD1,TRBV7-3,-,TRBJ2-1,16
CASSIRGLAGVTDTQYF,TGTGCCAGTAGTATCCGGGGACTAGCGGGAGTCACAGATACGCAGTATTTT,TRBD2,TRBV19,-,TRBJ2-3,17
CASSSVSGTPYEQYF,TGTGCCAGCAGCTCCGTCAGTGGTACCCCCTACGAGCAGTACTTC,-,TRBV11-2,once,TRBJ2-7,15
CASSQASADNSPLHF,TGTGCCAGCAGCCAAGCCAGCGCGGATAATTCACCCCTCCACTTT,-,TRBV4-2,-,TRBJ1-6,15
CASSYNTGGRKAFF,TGTGCCAGCAGTTATAATACAGGGGGCAGGAAAGCTTTCTTT,TRBD1,TRBV6-2/TRBV6-3,-,TRBJ1-1,14
CASSRGTGNNEQFF,TGTGCCAGCTCACGAGGGACAGGGAACAATGAGCAGTTCTTC,TRBD1,TRBV18,-,TRBJ2-1,14
CAISESGSGGQETQYF,TGTGCCATCAGTGAGTCGGGTAGCGGGGGACAAGAGACCCAGTACTTC,TRBD2,TRBV10-3,-,TRBJ2-5,16
CASRGQASPNEKLFF,TGTGCCAGCAGAGGTCAGGCTTCTCCTAATGAAAAACTGTTTTTT,-,TRBV28,-,TRBJ1-4,15
CAWTETGPYEQYF,TGTGCCTGGACGGAGACAGGGCCCTACGAGCAGTACTTC,TRBD1,TRBV30,once,TRBJ2-7,13